These 12 T cell receptor beta chains were all obtained from the same sample, sequenced in a study of T cell responses to AZD1222 COVID-19 vaccine. Repertoires were generated with immunoSEQ multiplex PCR, while TCRdb's copy carries only in-frame clones and drops some. The data contain 100,000 to 150,000 clones, 87% of them singletons. The sequences come from peripheral blood, collected on day 0 of AZD1222 vaccination. These TCRs come from an adult in good health.

The gene calls are TRBV15 and TRBJ1-4; no firm D call. V was trimmed by 0 bases and J by 2 bases, leaving 7 bases between them. Germline V gives CDR1 LNHNV, CDR2 YYDKDF (reference sequence). The length of the CDR3 is 15 residues. CDR3 sequence: CATSRERATNEKLFF. CDR3 nucleotides: TGTGCCACCAGCAGAGAAAGGGCGACTAATGAAAAACTGTTTTTT.

This chain uses TRBV5-5 with TRBJ1-2, with TRBD1 identical over 7 bases. This CDR3 region has 14 residues. Germline loops: CDR1 SGHKS, CDR2 YYEKEE (reference sequence). Losses at the gene ends were 4 bases for V and 6 bases for J; bases not matched to a gene: 9. For the CDR3, the DNA is TGTGCCAGCAGCATCGACAGGGCGTGGAATGGCTACACCTTC. Its protein product is CASSIDRAWNGYTF.

The rearrangement links TRBV5-1 to TRBJ1-6, with D perhaps TRBD1 (6 bases). Germline CDR1 reads SGHRS; CDR2 reads YFSETQ. With 3 bases removed from V and 5 bases from J, the gap between germline ends came to 15 bases. CDR3 size: 16 residues. This CDR3 reads CASSSQGLDNNSPLHF. The CDR3 nucleotides read TGCGCCAGCAGCTCTCAGGGGTTGGACAATAATTCACCCCTCCACTTT.

The chain employs TRBV5-6 and TRBJ1-2; no reliable D call. The V and J ends lost 4 bases and 6 bases respectively, with 10 bases between them. CDR1 is SGHDT, CDR2 YYEEEE, per germline. This CDR3 region has 12 residues. This CDR3 is CASSHLADGYTF. CDR3 coding DNA: TGTGCCAGCAGCCACCTCGCAGATGGCTACACCTTC.

The rearrangement joins TRBV24-1 to TRBJ1-5, with 9 bases identical to TRBD1. Germline assignment: CDR1 KGHDR and CDR2 SFDVKD. CDR3 size: 16 residues. V was clipped by 3 bases and J by 3 bases; unmatched bases: 5. The CDR3 DNA follows: TGTGCCACCAGTGATGCCCGACAGGGGGACAATCAGCCCCAGCATTTT. This sequence encodes CATSDARQGDNQPQHF.

V is TRBV5-5 and J is TRBJ2-7; 8 nucleotides agree with TRBD1. V dropped 2 bases and J dropped 2; count of bases not matched to a gene: 6. The CDR3 has 15 amino acids. In germline, CDR1 is SGHKS, CDR2 YYEKEE (reference sequence). CDR3 DNA sequence: TGTGCCAGCAGCTTAAGGGACAGGACCACCTACGAGCAGTACTTC. Protein product: CASSLRDRTTYEQYF.

The J gene is TRBJ2-7, the V gene TRBV24-1; unclear D gene. Trimming pared 8 bases from V and 3 bases from J, leaving 10 bases between. CDR1 and CDR2 (germline): KGHDR, SFDVKD. The CDR3 is 12 residues long. The CDR3 region is CATKRVYYEQYF. CDR3 DNA sequence: TGTGCCACCAAAAGGGTATACTACGAGCAGTACTTC.

The J gene is TRBJ1-1, the V gene TRBV7-8, with D tentatively TRBD1 (6 bases). Trimming shortened V by 8 bases and J by 0 bases, and 16 bases separated the two germline ends. Germline loops: CDR1 SGHVS, CDR2 FQNEAQ. The CDR3 consists of 15 residues. CDR3 nucleotide sequence: TGTGCCAGCCGAAGGACAGCAGTCATGAACACTGAAGCTTTCTTT. The encoded protein is CASRRTAVMNTEAFF.

The CDR3 DNA sequence: TGCGCCAGCAGCCCGAACATTGGCAATCAGCCCCAGCATTTT. This encodes CASSPNIGNQPQHF. V gene TRBV4-1 combines with J gene TRBJ1-5; no firm D call. This CDR3 region has 14 residues. Germline V CDR1 and CDR2: MGHRA, YSYEKL. Trimming stripped 4 bases from V and 2 bases from J, with 9 bases between.

This clone was observed a handful of times. The chain has TRBV9 and TRBJ1-1; 9 bases are shared with TRBD1. V lost 3 bases, J lost 1 base, and 1 base stayed unmatched. Per the germline V gene, CDR1 is SGDLS and CDR2 is YYNGEE. The CDR3 runs 14 residues. The CDR3 DNA reads TGTGCCAGCAGCGCGGGACAGGGGAACACTGAAGCTTTCTTT. Translation: CASSAGQGNTEAFF.

The V call is TRBV6-2 or TRBV6-3, the J call TRBJ1-5; D ambiguous. The V end lost 0 bases, the J end lost 6 bases, and 12 bases lay between the germline ends. CDR1 is MNHEY and CDR2 is SVGEGT in the germline V gene. This CDR3 region has 15 residues. CDR3 sequence: CASSYSRGGGQPQHF. The CDR3 DNA reads TGTGCCAGCAGTTACTCGAGAGGAGGAGGTCAGCCCCAGCATTTT.

The rearrangement uses TRBV18 and TRBJ1-6; D is possibly TRBD1 (6 bases). Germline V gives CDR1 KGHSH, CDR2 LQKENI. Trimming pared 5 bases from V and 6 bases from J, leaving 11 bases between. The CDR3 length is 14 residues. The CDR3 here is CASSRGVGNSPLHF. CDR3 in DNA: TGTGCCAGCTCAAGGGGGGTCGGTAATTCACCCCTCCACTTT.